This passage covers 30 T cell receptor beta chains from one sample sequenced in a study of OX40 agonist ivuxolimab in advanced cancers. Measured with immunoSEQ multiplex PCR; TCRdb has only the in-frame clones, and not every one. The sample includes tens of thousands of clones, approximately 84% of them seen just once. Sequencing used CD4+ or CD8+ T cells sorted from blood, obtained in a trial of the OX40 agonist ivuxolimab. The receptors derive from an adult with an advanced solid tumor such as melanoma, head and neck, liver or kidney cancer.

The rearrangement links TRBV2 to TRBJ2-6, with D unclear. The germline V and J ends were trimmed by 1 base and 2 bases, with 6 bases remaining between them. The CDR3 runs 15 residues. Germline V CDR1 and CDR2: SNHLY, FYNNEI. CDR3 nucleotide sequence: TGTGCCAGCAGTGAAGAGGGAACTGGGGCCAACGTCCTGACTTTC. Protein sequence: CASSEEGTGANVLTF.

The chain carries TRBV30 and TRBJ2-3; D is ambiguous. V was shortened by 3 bases and J by 4 bases, with 14 bases between the two germline ends. The CDR3 sequence is 14 residues long. Germline CDR1 is GTSNPN and CDR2 is SVGIG (reference sequence). The CDR3 region is CAWRPLTWADTQYF. CDR3 coding DNA: TGTGCCTGGAGACCGTTGACCTGGGCAGATACGCAGTATTTT.

J is TRBJ2-3 and V is TRBV6-5; TRBD2 agrees at 10 bases. V dropped 5 bases and J dropped 7; count of bases not matched to a gene: 9. Germline assignment: CDR1 MNHEY and CDR2 SVGAGI. CDR3 length: 15 amino acids. The CDR3 protein is CASSTSGVKRNTQYF. CDR3 bases: TGTGCCAGCAGTACTAGCGGGGTAAAGAGAAATACGCAGTATTTT.

This clone appeared a few times. The chain couples TRBV11-2 to TRBJ2-5; TRBD1 matches 9 bases. CDR1 SGHAT and CDR2 FQNNGV come from the germline V gene. V trimming: 5 bases; J trimming: 5 bases; junction bases outside the gene matches: 3. The CDR3 contains 13 residues. The CDR3 sequence: CASSPDRGETQYF. In DNA, the CDR3 is TGTGCCAGCAGCCCCGACAGGGGGGAGACCCAGTACTTC.

The J gene is TRBJ1-3, the V gene TRBV6-1; no reliable D call. CDR3 length: 12 amino acids. Deletions cut 11 bases from V and 3 bases from J, with 11 bases between. Germline loops: CDR1 MNHNS, CDR2 SASEGT. The chain's CDR3 is CAAEGVGNTIYF. The DNA of the CDR3 is TGTGCCGCTGAGGGAGTTGGAAACACCATATATTTT.

The rearrangement links TRBV6-6 to TRBJ1-3; D might be TRBD1 (6 bases). Between the trimmed V and J ends, which lost 7 bases and 4 bases, there was a span of 17 bases. Germline assignment: CDR1 MNHNY and CDR2 SVGAGI (reference sequence). The length of the CDR3 is 15 residues. CDR3 bases: TGTGCCAGCACCACAGGGCGGGGAAGGGGAAACACCATATATTTT. Translation: CASTTGRGRGNTIYF.

The rearrangement uses TRBV19 and TRBJ2-2; TRBD1 might be the D (7 bases). The CDR3 has 16 residues. In germline, CDR1 is LNHDA, CDR2 SQIVND (reference sequence). Trimming took off 2 bases at V and 4 bases at J, with 14 bases between the two ends. The CDR3 is CASSIRSGGSTGELFF. The CDR3 coding sequence is TGTGCCAGTAGTATAAGGTCAGGGGGGAGCACCGGGGAGCTGTTTTTT. Complete variable domain (other parts from reference TRBV19 and TRBJ2-2): DGGITQSPKYLFRKEGQNVTLSCEQNLNHDAMYWYRQDPGQGLRLIYYSQIVNDFQKGDIAEGYSVSREKKESFPLTVTSAQKNPTAFYLCASSIRSGGSTGELFFGEGSRLTVL.

This clone appeared a single time. The rearrangement joins TRBV7-9 to TRBJ1-3; 8 nucleotides agree with TRBD1. The V and J ends lost 5 bases and 2 bases, in that order; junction bases with no gene match: 2. CDR1 SEHNR and CDR2 FQNEAQ come from the germline V gene (reference sequence). The CDR3 covers 14 residues. For the CDR3, the DNA is TGTGCCAGCAGCCCGACAGGGGCTGGAAACACCATATATTTT. Its translation is CASSPTGAGNTIYF.

The chain has TRBV7-2 and TRBJ1-2, with unresolved D. Trimming shortened V by 1 base and J by 4 bases, and 13 bases separated the two germline ends. This CDR3 has 15 residues. Germline V gives CDR1 SGHTA, CDR2 FQGNSA. The chain's CDR3 is CASSLDPSASYGYTF. For the CDR3, the DNA is TGTGCCAGCAGCTTAGACCCTTCAGCGAGCTATGGCTACACCTTC.

The chain couples TRBV2 to TRBJ2-6; D perhaps matches TRBD2 (6 bases). Germline CDR1 and CDR2: SNHLY and FYNNEI. The CDR3 totals 16 residues. The germline V and J ends were trimmed by 1 base and 3 bases, with 10 bases remaining between them. The CDR3 DNA is TGTGCCAGCAGTGAAGGTCGGGGGTATGGGGCCAACGTCCTGACTTTC. Residues: CASSEGRGYGANVLTF.

The chain is built from TRBV5-5 and TRBJ1-2; D is ambiguous. The CDR3 runs to 13 residues. V gave up 2 bases and J gave up 6 bases, with 11 bases separating them. From germline, CDR1 is SGHKS and CDR2 YYEKEE (reference sequence). The CDR3 nucleotides read TGTGCCAGCAGCTTAGAGGGATCGAATGGCTACACCTTC. Translating gives CASSLEGSNGYTF.

This clone was found once. The chain couples TRBV6-1 to TRBJ1-5, with 9 bases fitting TRBD1. V trimming: 5 bases; J trimming: 5 bases; junction bases outside the gene matches: 7. The CDR3 runs 15 residues. From germline, CDR1 is MNHNS and CDR2 SASEGT. The CDR3 spells CASSQYGTGHQPQHF. For the CDR3, the DNA is TGTGCCAGCAGTCAGTATGGGACAGGGCATCAGCCCCAGCATTTT.

The rearrangement links TRBV30 to TRBJ1-1; D is ambiguous. The V and J ends lost 4 bases and 7 bases respectively, with 13 bases between them. CDR3 size: 12 residues. The germline V gene has CDR1 GTSNPN and CDR2 SVGIG (reference sequence). The CDR3 nucleotides read TGTGCCTGGACTGACACGGGCAGTGAAGCTTTCTTT. The encoded protein is CAWTDTGSEAFF.

This chain links TRBV7-9 with TRBJ2-2; D is ambiguous. Germline V gene sequence: CDR1 SEHNR, CDR2 FQNEAQ (reference sequence). V lost 3 bases and J 5 bases, leaving 13 bases between the germline ends. CDR3 size: 15 residues. For the CDR3, the DNA is TGTGCCAGCAGCTTTGGCAGACCCAGTACCGGGGAGCTGTTTTTT. This gives the protein CASSFGRPSTGELFF.

The genes are TRBV5-4 and TRBJ1-1, with D perhaps matching TRBD1 (5 bases). Germline V gene data show CDR1 as SGHNT and CDR2 as YYREEE (reference sequence). Between the trimmed V and J ends, which lost 4 bases and 1 base, there was a span of 11 bases. The CDR3 spans 14 residues. The CDR3 sequence is CASSPRGGNTEAFF. The CDR3 DNA sequence: TGTGCCAGCAGCCCCCGGGGGGGGAACACTGAAGCTTTCTTT.

This chain joins TRBV19 and TRBJ2-5; the match to TRBD2 covers 7 bases. The CDR3 has 15 amino acids. Per germline, CDR1 LNHDA and CDR2 SQIVND (reference sequence). The V and J ends lost 6 bases and 4 bases, in that order; junction bases with no gene match: 11. The CDR3 loop reads CASRAQSGIGETQYF. DNA for the CDR3: TGTGCCAGTAGAGCCCAGAGCGGGATTGGAGAGACCCAGTACTTC. Drawing the rest from reference TRBV19 and TRBJ2-5, the complete variable domain is DGGITQSPKYLFRKEGQNVTLSCEQNLNHDAMYWYRQDPGQGLRLIYYSQIVNDFQKGDIAEGYSVSREKKESFPLTVTSAQKNPTAFYLCASRAQSGIGETQYFGPGTRLLVL.

The V gene is TRBV19, the J gene TRBJ1-2; no clear D gene. CDR3 length: 11 amino acids. Trimming cost V 5 bases and J 7 bases, with 8 bases left between them. Germline CDR1 reads LNHDA; CDR2 reads SQIVND (reference sequence). The CDR3 DNA sequence: TGTGCCAGTAGTCAACGGGGTGGCTACACCTTC. Translating it yields CASSQRGGYTF.

V gene TRBV5-1 combines with J gene TRBJ2-1, with 11 bases fitting TRBD2. V lost 2 bases to trimming and J lost 5 bases; unmatched junction nucleotides: 9. This CDR3 spans 17 amino acids. Germline CDR1 is SGHRS and CDR2 is YFSETQ. Written as DNA, the CDR3 is TGCGCCAGCAGCTTTTTGGTAGCGGGGGGGAAAGACAATGAGCAGTTCTTC. This gives the protein CASSFLVAGGKDNEQFF.

The chain combines TRBV4-1 with TRBJ1-2; D may be TRBD1 (6 bases). Trimming removed 8 bases at V and 3 bases at J, with 16 bases between. The CDR3 runs 14 residues. Looked up from germline, CDR1 is MGHRA and CDR2 is YSYEKL. CDR3: CASHRGQGYYGYTF. CDR3 coding DNA: TGCGCCAGCCACCGGGGGCAGGGGTACTATGGCTACACCTTC.

The V and J genes are TRBV6-5 and TRBJ2-7; TRBD1 matches 7 bases. Germline loops: CDR1 MNHEY, CDR2 SVGAGI. This CDR3 has 15 residues. The V gene end was trimmed by 5 bases and the J gene end by 0 bases; junction bases not matched to a gene: 7. CDR3 DNA: TGTGCCAGCAGTCCCGGGACAGCCACCTCCTACGAGCAGTACGTC. Protein: CASSPGTATSYEQYV.

The rearrangement joins TRBV5-4 to TRBJ1-3; no reliable D call. Trimming removed 1 base from V and 2 bases from J, with 4 bases in between. The CDR3 spans 13 residues. Per the germline V gene, CDR1 is SGHNT and CDR2 is YYREEE (reference sequence). CDR3 loop: CASSLQAGNTIYF. DNA for the CDR3: TGTGCCAGCAGCTTGCAGGCTGGAAACACCATATATTTT.

The chain recombines TRBV11-2 with TRBJ2-1; possible D gene TRBD2, 9 bases. V was trimmed by 5 bases and J by 15 bases, leaving 26 bases between them. The CDR3 runs to 15 residues. Looked up from germline, CDR1 is SGHAT and CDR2 is FQNNGV. In DNA form, the CDR3 reads TGTGCCAGCAGCGCCTTTGGGACAGGCGGACTAGCGAGGTTCTTC. It is translated as CASSAFGTGGLARFF.

The chain is built from TRBV28 and TRBJ2-7; 10 bases agree with TRBD2. The trim removed 7 bases at V and 3 bases at J, leaving 6 bases unmatched. Germline CDR1 and CDR2: MDHEN and SYDVKM. The CDR3 covers 14 residues. The DNA of the CDR3 is TGTGCCAGCAAAATAGCGGGGGGCTTCTACGAGCAGTACTTC. As protein: CASKIAGGFYEQYF.

This clone has more than one count but fewer than ten. The genes are TRBV6-5 and TRBJ1-5; the D is unclear. CDR1 is MNHEY and CDR2 is SVGAGI in the germline V gene. V was cut by 6 bases and J by 10 bases, with 19 bases left in between. The CDR3 is 14 residues long. The CDR3 nucleotides read TGTGCCAGCAGGCAAACGGCCCGCATCTATCCCCAGCATTTT. This translates into CASRQTARIYPQHF.

V and J are TRBV7-2 and TRBJ1-1; D remains ambiguous. The CDR3 has 13 residues. The V end was cut by 0 bases, the J end by 1 base, with 3 bases between. Germline V CDR1 and CDR2: SGHTA, FQGNSA. The CDR3 sequence is CASSLAENTEAFF. The CDR3 DNA follows: TGTGCCAGCAGCTTAGCAGAGAACACTGAAGCTTTCTTT. The full variable domain, rest sourced from reference TRBV7-2 and TRBJ1-1, is GAGVSQSPSNKVTEKGKDVELRCDPISGHTALYWYRQSLGQGLEFLIYFQGNSAPDKSGLPSDRFSAERTGGSVSTLTIQRTQQEDSAVYLCASSLAENTEAFFGQGTRLTVV.

The chain recombines TRBV15 with TRBJ1-1; no reliable D call. The germline CDR1 and CDR2 sequences are LNHNV and YYDKDF (reference sequence). The CDR3 has 13 residues. V lost 5 bases, J lost 0 bases, and 7 bases lay in between. The chain's CDR3 is CATSQTLNTEAFF. The CDR3 DNA reads as TGTGCCACCAGCCAAACTTTGAACACTGAAGCTTTCTTT.

The chain couples TRBV6-5 to TRBJ2-7; D might be TRBD2 (7 bases). The CDR3 is 14 amino acids. Trimming shortened V by 6 bases and J by 5 bases, and 17 bases separated the two germline ends. Per germline, CDR1 MNHEY and CDR2 SVGAGI. CDR3 sequence: CASRGGGRVHEQYF. The CDR3 coding sequence is TGTGCCAGCAGAGGGGGGGGGCGAGTCCACGAGCAGTACTTC.

The chain uses TRBV28 and TRBJ1-2; D might be TRBD1 (6 bases). V lost 2 bases and J lost 4, with 20 bases in between. CDR3 length: 17 amino acids. Per the germline V gene, CDR1 is MDHEN and CDR2 is SYDVKM. CDR3 sequence (DNA): TGTGCCAGCAGTTTAAGGGTGGTGGTGGGGGCGGGCTATGGCTACACCTTC. Its protein is CASSLRVVVGAGYGYTF.

The chain links TRBV20-1 to TRBJ2-3, with D perhaps matching TRBD1 (6 bases). Germline V gene data show CDR1 as DFQATT and CDR2 as SNEGSKA (reference sequence). The CDR3 is 11 amino acids. This CDR3 is CSSQGSDTQYF. In DNA, the CDR3 is TGCAGCTCTCAGGGGTCAGATACGCAGTATTTT.

CDR3 in DNA: TGTGCCAGCAGTTTATGGGGGGCAAGCACCGGGGAGCTGTTTTTT. This gives the protein CASSLWGASTGELFF. V and J are TRBV28 and TRBJ2-2; tentative D call: TRBD1 (6 bases). The CDR3 covers 15 residues. Germline V CDR1 and CDR2: MDHEN, SYDVKM. Trimming took 0 bases from V and 4 from J, leaving 9 bases between them. Looking up the rest from reference TRBV28 and TRBJ2-2 gives the full variable domain: DVKVTQSSRYLVKRTGEKVFLECVQDMDHENMFWYRQDPGLGLRLIYFSYDVKMKEKGDIPEGYSVSREKKERFSLILESASTNQTSMYLCASSLWGASTGELFFGEGSRLTVL.